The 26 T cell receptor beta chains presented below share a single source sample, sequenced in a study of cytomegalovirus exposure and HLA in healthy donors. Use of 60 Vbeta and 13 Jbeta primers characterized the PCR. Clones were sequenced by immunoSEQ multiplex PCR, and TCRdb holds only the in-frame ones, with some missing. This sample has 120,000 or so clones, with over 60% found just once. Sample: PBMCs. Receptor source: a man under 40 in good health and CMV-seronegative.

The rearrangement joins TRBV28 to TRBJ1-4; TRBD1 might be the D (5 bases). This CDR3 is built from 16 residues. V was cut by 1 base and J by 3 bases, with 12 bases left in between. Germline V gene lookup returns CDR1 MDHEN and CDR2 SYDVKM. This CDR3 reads CASSLFVGGPNEKLFF. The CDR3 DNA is TGTGCCAGCAGTTTATTCGTCGGGGGACCTAATGAAAAACTGTTTTTT.

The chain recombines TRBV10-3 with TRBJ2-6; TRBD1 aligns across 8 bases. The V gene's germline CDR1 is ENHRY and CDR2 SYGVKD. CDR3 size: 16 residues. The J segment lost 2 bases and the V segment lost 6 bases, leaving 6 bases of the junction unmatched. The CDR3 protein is CAISGQGLTGANVLTF. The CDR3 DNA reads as TGTGCCATCAGCGGACAGGGACTCACTGGGGCCAACGTCCTGACTTTC.

The CDR3 is CASSPSDSWVTGELFF. In nucleotides, the CDR3 is TGTGCCAGCAGTCCCTCGGACTCCTGGGTCACCGGGGAGCTGTTTTTT. The chain recombines TRBV25-1 with TRBJ2-2; weak D call: TRBD2 (5 bases). Germline V gives CDR1 MGHDK, CDR2 SYGVNS. The CDR3 is 16 residues long. Between the trimmed V and J ends, which lost 5 bases and 4 bases, there was a span of 17 bases.

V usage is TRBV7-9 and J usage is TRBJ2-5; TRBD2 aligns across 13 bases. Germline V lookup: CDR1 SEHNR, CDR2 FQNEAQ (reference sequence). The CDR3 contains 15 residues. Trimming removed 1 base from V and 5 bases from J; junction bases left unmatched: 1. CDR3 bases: TGTGCCAGCAGCTTAGTGACTAGCGGGAGGGAGACCCAGTACTTC. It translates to CASSLVTSGRETQYF. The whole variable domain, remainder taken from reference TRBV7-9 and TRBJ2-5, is DTGVSQNPRHKITKRGQNVTFRCDPISEHNRLYWYRQTLGQGPEFLTYFQNEAQLEKSRLLSDRFSAERPKGSFSTLEIQRTEQGDSAMYLCASSLVTSGRETQYFGPGTRLLVL.

The CDR3 region has the DNA TGTGCCAGCAGCCAGGACAGGGCGGTCTATGGCTACACCTTC. Amino acids: CASSQDRAVYGYTF. V and J are TRBV5-4 and TRBJ1-2; 8 bases are a match to TRBD1. Germline-derived CDR1 and CDR2 are SGHNT and YYREEE (reference sequence). V was clipped by 4 bases and J by 4 bases; unmatched bases: 6. The CDR3 runs 14 residues.

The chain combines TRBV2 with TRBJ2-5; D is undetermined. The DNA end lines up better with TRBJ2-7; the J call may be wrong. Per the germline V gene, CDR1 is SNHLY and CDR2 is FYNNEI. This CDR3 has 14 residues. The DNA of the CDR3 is TGTGCCAGCAGTGAAGCGTCGGGTCCCTACGAGCAGTACTTC. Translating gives CASSEASGPYEQYF.

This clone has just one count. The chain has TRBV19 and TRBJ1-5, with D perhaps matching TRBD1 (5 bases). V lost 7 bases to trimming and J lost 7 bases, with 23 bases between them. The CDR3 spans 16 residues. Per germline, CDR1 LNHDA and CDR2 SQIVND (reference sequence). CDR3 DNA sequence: TGTGCCAGTACCCTAGAGGAGGGGCGCATGACCCAGCCCCAGCATTTT. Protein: CASTLEEGRMTQPQHF.

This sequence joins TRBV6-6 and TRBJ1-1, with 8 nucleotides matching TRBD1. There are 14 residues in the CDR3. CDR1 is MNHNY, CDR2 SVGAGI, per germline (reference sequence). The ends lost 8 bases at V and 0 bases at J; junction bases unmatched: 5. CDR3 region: CASHRQGMNTEAFF. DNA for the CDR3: TGTGCCAGCCATCGACAGGGGATGAACACTGAAGCTTTCTTT.

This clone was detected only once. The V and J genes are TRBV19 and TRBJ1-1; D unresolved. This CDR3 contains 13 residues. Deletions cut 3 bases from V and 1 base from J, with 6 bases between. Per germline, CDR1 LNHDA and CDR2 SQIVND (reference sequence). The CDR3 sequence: CASSISPNTEAFF. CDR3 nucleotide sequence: TGTGCCAGTAGTATCAGTCCGAACACTGAAGCTTTCTTT.

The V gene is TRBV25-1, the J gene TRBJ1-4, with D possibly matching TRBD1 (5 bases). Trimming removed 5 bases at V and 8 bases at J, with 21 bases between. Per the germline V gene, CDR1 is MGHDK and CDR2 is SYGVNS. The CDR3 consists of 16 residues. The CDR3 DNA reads TGTGCCAGCAGTTCTCACCGTTTCCAGGGATCCGAAAAACTGTTTTTT. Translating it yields CASSSHRFQGSEKLFF. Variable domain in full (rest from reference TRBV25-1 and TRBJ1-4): EADIYQTPRYLVIGTGKKITLECSQTMGHDKMYWYQQDPGMELHLIHYSYGVNSTEKGDLSSESTVSRIRTEHFPLTLESARPSHTSQYLCASSSHRFQGSEKLFFGSGTQLSVL.

Here the CDR3 DNA reads TGCGCCAGCAGCCAAGATAGATGGCGACAGGCCTATGGCTACACCTTC. The encoded protein is CASSQDRWRQAYGYTF. The chain uses TRBV4-1 and TRBJ1-2; possibly TRBD1 for D (6 bases). The ends were cut back, 0 bases at V and 4 bases at J, with 15 bases in the middle. Per germline, CDR1 MGHRA and CDR2 YSYEKL. The CDR3 contains 16 residues.

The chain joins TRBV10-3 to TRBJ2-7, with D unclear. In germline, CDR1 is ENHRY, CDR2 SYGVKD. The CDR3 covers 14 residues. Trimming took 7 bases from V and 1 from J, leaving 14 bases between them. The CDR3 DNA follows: TGTGCCATCAAACCCGAGACTCAATCCTACGAGCAGTACTTC. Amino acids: CAIKPETQSYEQYF.

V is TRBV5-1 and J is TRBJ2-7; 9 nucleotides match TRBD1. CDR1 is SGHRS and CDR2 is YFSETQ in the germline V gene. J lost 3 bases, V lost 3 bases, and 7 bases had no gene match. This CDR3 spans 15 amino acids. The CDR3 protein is CASSSGVGQGYEQYF. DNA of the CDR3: TGCGCCAGCAGCTCTGGAGTGGGACAGGGCTACGAGCAGTACTTC.

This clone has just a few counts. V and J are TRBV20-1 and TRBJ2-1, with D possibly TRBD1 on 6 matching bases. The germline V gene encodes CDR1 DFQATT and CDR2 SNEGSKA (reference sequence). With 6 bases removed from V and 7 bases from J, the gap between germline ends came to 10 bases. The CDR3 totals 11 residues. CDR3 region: CSAGQTNEQFF. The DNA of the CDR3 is TGCAGTGCCGGACAGACAAATGAGCAGTTCTTC.

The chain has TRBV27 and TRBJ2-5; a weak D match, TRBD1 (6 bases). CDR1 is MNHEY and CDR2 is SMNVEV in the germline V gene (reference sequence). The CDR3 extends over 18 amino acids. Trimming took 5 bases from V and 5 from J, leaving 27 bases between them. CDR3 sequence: CASSLSGTFGEQEETQYF. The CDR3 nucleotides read TGTGCCAGCAGTCTCTCGGGGACATTTGGGGAACAAGAGGAGACCCAGTACTTC.

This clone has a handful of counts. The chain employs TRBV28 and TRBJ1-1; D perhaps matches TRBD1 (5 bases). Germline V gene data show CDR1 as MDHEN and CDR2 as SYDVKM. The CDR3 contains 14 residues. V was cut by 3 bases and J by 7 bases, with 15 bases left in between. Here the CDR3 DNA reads TGTGCCAGCAGTTTTAAGGGACTGTCCATTGAAGCTTTCTTT. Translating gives CASSFKGLSIEAFF.

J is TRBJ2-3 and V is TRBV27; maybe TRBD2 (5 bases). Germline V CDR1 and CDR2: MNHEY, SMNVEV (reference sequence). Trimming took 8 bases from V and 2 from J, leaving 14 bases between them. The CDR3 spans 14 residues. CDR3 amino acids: CASGEGSLTDTQYF. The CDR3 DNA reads TGTGCCAGCGGTGAGGGTTCGCTCACAGATACGCAGTATTTT.

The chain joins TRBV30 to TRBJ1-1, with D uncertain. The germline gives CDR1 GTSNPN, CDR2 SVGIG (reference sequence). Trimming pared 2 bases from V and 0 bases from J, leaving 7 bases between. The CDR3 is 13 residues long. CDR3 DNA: TGTGCCTGGAGTCGTCAGATGAACACTGAAGCTTTCTTT. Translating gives CAWSRQMNTEAFF.

The CDR3 here is CASSYRDSYSNQPQHF. The CDR3 coding sequence is TGTGCCAGCAGTTACAGGGACAGCTATAGCAATCAGCCCCAGCATTTT. The chain uses TRBV6-6 and TRBJ1-5, with 7 bases identical to TRBD1. Germline trimming cut 2 bases from V and 0 bases from J; bases unmatched to any gene: 4. The length of the CDR3 is 16 residues. Germline-derived CDR1 and CDR2 are MNHNY and SVGAGI (reference sequence).

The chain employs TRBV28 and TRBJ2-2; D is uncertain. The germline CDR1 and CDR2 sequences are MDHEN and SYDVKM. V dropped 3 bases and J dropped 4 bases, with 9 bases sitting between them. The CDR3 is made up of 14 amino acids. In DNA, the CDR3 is TGTGCCAGCAGTTTGAGGCAGCTCACCGGGGAGCTGTTTTTT. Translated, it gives CASSLRQLTGELFF.

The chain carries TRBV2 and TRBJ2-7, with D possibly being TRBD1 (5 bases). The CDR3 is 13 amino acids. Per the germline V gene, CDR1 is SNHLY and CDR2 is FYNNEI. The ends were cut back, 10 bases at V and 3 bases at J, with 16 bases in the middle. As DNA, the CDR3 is TGTGCCACCGCCGGGCAGGGAAACTACGAGCAGTACTTC. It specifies CATAGQGNYEQYF. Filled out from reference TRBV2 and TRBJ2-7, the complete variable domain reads EPEVTQTPSHQVTQMGQEVILRCVPISNHLYFYWYRQILGQKVEFLVSFYNNEISEKSEIFDDQFSVERPDGSNFTLKIRSTKLEDSAMYFCATAGQGNYEQYFGPGTRLTVT.

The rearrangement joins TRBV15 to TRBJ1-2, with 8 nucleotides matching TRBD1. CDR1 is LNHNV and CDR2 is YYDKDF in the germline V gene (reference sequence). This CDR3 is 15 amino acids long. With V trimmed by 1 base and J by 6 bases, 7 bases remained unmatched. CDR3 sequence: CATSRGTGSVDGYTF. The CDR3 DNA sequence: TGTGCCACCAGCAGAGGGACAGGGAGCGTTGATGGCTACACCTTC.

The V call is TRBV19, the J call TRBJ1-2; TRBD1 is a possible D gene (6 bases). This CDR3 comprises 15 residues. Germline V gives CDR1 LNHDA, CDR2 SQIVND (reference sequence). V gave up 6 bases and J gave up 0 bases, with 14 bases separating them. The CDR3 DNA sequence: TGTGCCAGTAGCACAACGGCAGGGGCTAACTATGGCTACACCTTC. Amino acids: CASSTTAGANYGYTF.

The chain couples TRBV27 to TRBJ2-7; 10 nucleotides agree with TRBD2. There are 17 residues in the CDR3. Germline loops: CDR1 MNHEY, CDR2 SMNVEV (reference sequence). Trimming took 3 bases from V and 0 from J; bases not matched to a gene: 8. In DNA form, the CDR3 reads TGTGCCAGCAGTTTCTCCGGACTAGCGGCCAGCTCCTACGAGCAGTACTTC. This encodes CASSFSGLAASSYEQYF.

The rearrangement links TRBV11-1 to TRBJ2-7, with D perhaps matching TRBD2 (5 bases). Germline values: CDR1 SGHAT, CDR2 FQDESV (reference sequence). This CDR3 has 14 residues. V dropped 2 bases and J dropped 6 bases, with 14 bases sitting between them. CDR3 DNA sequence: TGTGCCAGCAGCTTACCTGGGAGTTGGGGCGAGCAGTACTTC. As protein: CASSLPGSWGEQYF.

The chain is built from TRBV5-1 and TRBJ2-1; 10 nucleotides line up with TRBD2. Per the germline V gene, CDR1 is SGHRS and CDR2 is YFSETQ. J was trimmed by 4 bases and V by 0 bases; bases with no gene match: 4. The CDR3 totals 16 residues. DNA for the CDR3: TGCGCCAGCAGCTTGGAGGCTAGCGGGGGATACAATGAGCAGTTCTTC. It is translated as CASSLEASGGYNEQFF. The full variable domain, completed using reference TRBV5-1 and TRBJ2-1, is KAGVTQTPRYLIKTRGQQVTLSCSPISGHRSVSWYQQTPGQGLQFLFEYFSETQRNKGNFPGRFSGRQFSNSRSEMNVSTLELGDSALYLCASSLEASGGYNEQFFGPGTRLTVL.